Listed below are T cell receptor beta chains from one sample, sequenced in a study of identical twins. One entry per CDR3 protein, called by TCRdb with MiXCR from the 5' RACE reads. Counted here are about 250,000 distinct CDR3 sequences, roughly 7.5% occurring once; the ten biggest clones make up under 7%. The sample also formed part of further work on yellow fever vaccine responses in identical twins.

The material sequenced was CD8+ T cells sorted from blood. The origin of the receptors is a woman between 18 and 29 years old in good health. Each CDR3 is given with its conserved first and last residue. D genes are given only for firm matches. The listing skips clone size in some rows; elsewhere it reads once, few, many or a size class.

size: many; J: TRBJ1-3; V: TRBV12-3/TRBV12-4; D: .; DNA: TGTGCCAGCAGTTTCTCCTGGAACTCTGGAAACACCATATATTTT; CDR3: CASSFSWNSGNTIYF
size: few; J: TRBJ2-1; V: TRBV2; D: TRBD2; DNA: TGTGCCAGCAGTGAGTTCCTCTCCGGACTAGCGGACAACAATGAGCAGTTCTTC; CDR3: CASSEFLSGLADNNEQFF
size: .; J: TRBJ2-7; V: TRBV20-1; D: .; DNA: TGCAGTGCTAAAGGATATTGGGCGGGAAGCGCCTACGAGCAGTACTTC; CDR3: CSAKGYWAGSAYEQYF
size: few; J: TRBJ2-6; V: TRBV4-1; D: TRBD2; DNA: TGCGCCAGCAGCCAAGTACTAGCGGGGTGGCTCCTCTCTGGGGCCAACGTCCTGACTTTC; CDR3: CASSQVLAGWLLSGANVLTF
size: few; J: TRBJ1-3; V: TRBV12-3/TRBV12-4; D: .; DNA: TGTGCCAGCAGTCTCACTCTGGACACCATATATTTT; CDR3: CASSLTLDTIYF
size: few; J: TRBJ2-3; V: TRBV7-2; D: TRBD1; DNA: TGTGCCAGCAGCTTATTTGGGACAGGAGATCGCACAGATACGCAGTATTTT; CDR3: CASSLFGTGDRTDTQYF
size: .; J: TRBJ1-2; V: TRBV15; D: .; DNA: TGTGCCACCAGCAGAGAATGGCAGCAAAACTATGGCTACACCTTC; CDR3: CATSREWQQNYGYTF
size: .; J: TRBJ2-7; V: TRBV28; D: .; DNA: TGTGCCAGCAGGCCCCGGGACATACCTACCTACGAGCAGTACTTC; CDR3: CASRPRDIPTYEQYF
size: many; J: TRBJ2-7; V: TRBV9; D: .; DNA: TGTGCCAGCAGCACCGCCACGGACTTATCGTATGGGCAGTACTTC; CDR3: CASSTATDLSYGQYF
size: many; J: TRBJ1-1; V: TRBV29-1; D: .; DNA: TGCAGCGTTGAAGTTAGAGCCCTTGAAGCTTTCTTT; CDR3: CSVEVRALEAFF
size: .; J: TRBJ1-4; V: TRBV5-1; D: TRBD1; DNA: TGCGCCAGCAGCTACCGGGACAGGGGAGGGCGTGAAAAACTGTTTTTT; CDR3: CASSYRDRGGREKLFF
size: few; J: TRBJ2-1; V: TRBV20-1; D: TRBD2; DNA: TGCAGTGCTACCCTAGGCGGGAGCTCCTACAATGAGCAGTTCTTC; CDR3: CSATLGGSSYNEQFF
size: many; J: TRBJ1-3; V: TRBV2; D: .; DNA: TGTGCCAGCAGTGCCGGCCCAGGGGGAAACACCATATATTTT; CDR3: CASSAGPGGNTIYF
size: many; J: TRBJ2-1; V: TRBV6-4; D: TRBD2; DNA: TGTGCCAGCAGTGCTAGCGGGGGGGCAAATGAGCAGTTCTTC; CDR3: CASSASGGANEQFF
size: .; J: TRBJ2-5; V: TRBV20-1; D: TRBD2; DNA: TGCAGTGCTAGAGATGTAGCGGGGACCGTACAAGAGACCCAGTACTTC; CDR3: CSARDVAGTVQETQYF
size: many; J: TRBJ2-3; V: TRBV28; D: .; DNA: TGTGCCAGCAGTTCAGCAGTTGGACGGGATACGCAGTATTTT; CDR3: CASSSAVGRDTQYF
size: few; J: TRBJ2-1; V: TRBV7-8; D: .; DNA: TGTGCCAGCTGGGGCTCAAACAATGAGCAGTTCTTC; CDR3: CASWGSNNEQFF
size: many; J: TRBJ2-1; V: TRBV28; D: .; DNA: TGTGCCAGCAGTTTCGGGCCGATAGAGCAGTTCTTC; CDR3: CASSFGPIEQFF
size: few; J: TRBJ2-1; V: TRBV28; D: .; DNA: TGTGCCAGCAACGTGGGGTACAATGAGCAGTTCTTC; CDR3: CASNVGYNEQFF
size: few; J: TRBJ2-1; V: TRBV20-1; D: .; DNA: TGCAGTGCTAGAGCGACCCACAGGGACTACAATGAGCAGTTCTTC; CDR3: CSARATHRDYNEQFF
size: many; J: TRBJ1-5; V: TRBV28; D: .; DNA: TGTGCCAGCAGTCCCCTCAGTAGCAATCAGCCCCAGCATTTT; CDR3: CASSPLSSNQPQHF
size: .; J: TRBJ2-5; V: TRBV7-9; D: .; DNA: TGTGCCAGCAGCCCCGACGGGACCCAGTACTTC; CDR3: CASSPDGTQYF
size: few; J: TRBJ1-1; V: TRBV5-1; D: .; DNA: TGCGCCAGCAGCTTACAGGAGAACACTGAAGCTTTCTTT; CDR3: CASSLQENTEAFF
size: many; J: TRBJ2-3; V: TRBV5-1; D: .; DNA: TGCGCCAGCAGCTTGGTCTCTTCGGGAGATACGCAGTATTTT; CDR3: CASSLVSSGDTQYF